Here is one T cell receptor beta chain with its context. V lost 5 bases to trimming and J lost 3 bases; unmatched junction nucleotides: 10. The CDR3 runs 15 residues. Germline V gene lookup returns CDR1 SGHVS and CDR2 FQNEAQ. This entry is derived from a study of OX40 agonist ivuxolimab in advanced cancers. For the study at large: Of the patients, three showed partial responses, one with hepatocellular carcinoma and two with cutaneous melanoma.

Sequencing was performed with immunoSEQ multiplex PCR; in TCRdb, only in-frame clones are kept and a portion is missing. The sample comprises 60,000 to 100,000 clones, approximately 95% of which are singletons, and around 21% rests with the top ten. Autoimmune disease history or systemic immunosuppression led to patient exclusion. Researchers took blood at baseline, on cycle 4 day 1, and on cycle 7 day 1. Specimen: CD4+ or CD8+ T cells sorted from blood, collected in a trial of the OX40 agonist ivuxolimab. The chain carries TRBV7-8 and TRBJ2-7; TRBD2 agrees at 7 bases. The clonotype comes from an adult with an advanced solid tumor such as melanoma, head and neck, liver or kidney cancer. This chain's CDR3 is CASSHSGNNFYEQYF. The DNA for the CDR3 is TGTGCCAGCAGCCACAGCGGGAACAATTTCTACGAGCAGTACTTC.